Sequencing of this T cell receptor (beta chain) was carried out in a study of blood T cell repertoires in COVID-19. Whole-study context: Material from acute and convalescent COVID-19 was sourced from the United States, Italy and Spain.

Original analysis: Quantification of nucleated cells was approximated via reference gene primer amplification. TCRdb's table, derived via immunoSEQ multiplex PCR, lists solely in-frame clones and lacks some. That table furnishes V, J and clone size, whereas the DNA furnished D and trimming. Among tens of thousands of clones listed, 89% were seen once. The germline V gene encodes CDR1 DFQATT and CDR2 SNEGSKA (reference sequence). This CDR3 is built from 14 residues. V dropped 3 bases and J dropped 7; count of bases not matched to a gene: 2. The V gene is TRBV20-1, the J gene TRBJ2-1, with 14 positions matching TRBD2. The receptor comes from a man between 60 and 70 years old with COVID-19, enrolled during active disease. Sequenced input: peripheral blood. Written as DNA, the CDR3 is TGCAGTGCTAGTGGGACTAGCGGGAGTAATGAGCAGTTCTTC. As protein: CSASGTSGSNEQFF.